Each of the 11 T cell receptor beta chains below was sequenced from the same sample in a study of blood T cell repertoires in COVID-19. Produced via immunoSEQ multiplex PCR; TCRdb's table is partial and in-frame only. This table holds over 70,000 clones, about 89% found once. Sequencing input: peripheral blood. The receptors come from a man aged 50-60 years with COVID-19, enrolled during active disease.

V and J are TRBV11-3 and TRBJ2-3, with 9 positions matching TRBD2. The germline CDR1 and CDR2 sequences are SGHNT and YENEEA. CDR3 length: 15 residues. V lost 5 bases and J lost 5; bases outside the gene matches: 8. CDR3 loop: CASSSSGRGGDTQYF. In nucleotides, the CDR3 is TGTGCCAGCAGCAGTAGCGGGAGAGGGGGAGATACGCAGTATTTT.

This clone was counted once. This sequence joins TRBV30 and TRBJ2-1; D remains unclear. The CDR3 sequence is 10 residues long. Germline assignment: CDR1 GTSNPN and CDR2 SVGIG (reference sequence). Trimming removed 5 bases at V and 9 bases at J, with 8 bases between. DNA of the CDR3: TGTGCCTGGGAAAGCACTGAGCAGTTCTTC. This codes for CAWESTEQFF.

CDR3 coding DNA: TGTGCCAGCAGCTTAGGACGAGTGACAGGGGACAATGAGCAGTTCTTC. It yields the protein CASSLGRVTGDNEQFF. The chain joins TRBV7-9 to TRBJ2-1, with 8 positions matching TRBD1. This CDR3 has 16 residues. With V trimmed by 1 base and J by 5 bases, 7 bases remained unmatched. Germline lookup yields CDR1 SEHNR and CDR2 FQNEAQ (reference sequence).

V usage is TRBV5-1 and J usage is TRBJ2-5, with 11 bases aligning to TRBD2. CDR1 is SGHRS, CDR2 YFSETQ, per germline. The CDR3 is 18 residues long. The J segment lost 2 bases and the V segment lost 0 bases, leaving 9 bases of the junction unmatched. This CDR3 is CASSLGGTSGGGQETQYF. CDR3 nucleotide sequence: TGCGCCAGCAGCTTGGGTGGGACTAGCGGAGGGGGACAAGAGACCCAGTACTTC.

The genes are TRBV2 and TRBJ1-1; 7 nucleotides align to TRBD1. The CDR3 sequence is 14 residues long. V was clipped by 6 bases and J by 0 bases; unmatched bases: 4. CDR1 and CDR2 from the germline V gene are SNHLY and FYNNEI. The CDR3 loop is CASSGGQMNTEAFF. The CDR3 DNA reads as TGTGCCAGCAGCGGGGGACAGATGAACACTGAAGCTTTCTTT.

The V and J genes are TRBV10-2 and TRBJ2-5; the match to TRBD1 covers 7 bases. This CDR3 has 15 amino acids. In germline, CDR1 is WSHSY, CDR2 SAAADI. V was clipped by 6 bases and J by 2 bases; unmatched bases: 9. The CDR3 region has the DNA TGCGCCAGCAGACAGGGGACGACTTATCAAGAGACCCAGTACTTC. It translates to CASRQGTTYQETQYF.

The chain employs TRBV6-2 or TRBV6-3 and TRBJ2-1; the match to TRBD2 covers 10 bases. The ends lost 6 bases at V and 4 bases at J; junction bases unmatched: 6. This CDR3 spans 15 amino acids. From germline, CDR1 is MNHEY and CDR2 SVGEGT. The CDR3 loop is CASRPSGRSYNEQFF. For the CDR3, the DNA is TGTGCCAGCAGGCCTAGCGGGAGATCATACAATGAGCAGTTCTTC.

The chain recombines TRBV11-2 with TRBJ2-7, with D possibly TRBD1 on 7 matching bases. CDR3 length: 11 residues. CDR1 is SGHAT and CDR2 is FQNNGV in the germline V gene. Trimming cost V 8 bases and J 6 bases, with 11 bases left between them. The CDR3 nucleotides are TGTGCCAGCCAGGGGGGTCTCGAGCAGTACGTC. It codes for CASQGGLEQYV.

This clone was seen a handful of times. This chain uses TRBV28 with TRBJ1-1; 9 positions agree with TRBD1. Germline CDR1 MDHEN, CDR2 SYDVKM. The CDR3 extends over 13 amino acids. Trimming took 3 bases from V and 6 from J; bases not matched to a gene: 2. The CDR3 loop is CASSFRDRAEAFF. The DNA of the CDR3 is TGTGCCAGCAGTTTCCGGGACAGGGCTGAAGCTTTCTTT. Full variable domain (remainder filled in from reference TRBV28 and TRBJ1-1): DVKVTQSSRYLVKRTGEKVFLECVQDMDHENMFWYRQDPGLGLRLIYFSYDVKMKEKGDIPEGYSVSREKKERFSLILESASTNQTSMYLCASSFRDRAEAFFGQGTRLTVV.

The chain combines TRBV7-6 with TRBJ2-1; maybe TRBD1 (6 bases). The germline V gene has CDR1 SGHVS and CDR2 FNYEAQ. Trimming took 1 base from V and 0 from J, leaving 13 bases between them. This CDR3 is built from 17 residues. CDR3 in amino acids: CASSLVGTRSSYNEQFF. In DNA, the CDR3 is TGTGCCAGCAGCTTAGTTGGGACAAGGAGCTCCTACAATGAGCAGTTCTTC.

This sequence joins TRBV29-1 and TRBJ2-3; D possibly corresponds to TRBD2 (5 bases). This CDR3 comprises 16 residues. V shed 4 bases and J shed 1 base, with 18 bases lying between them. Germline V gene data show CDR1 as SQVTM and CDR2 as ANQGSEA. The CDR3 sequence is CSVGSEWERGTDTQYF. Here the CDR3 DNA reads TGCAGCGTTGGGTCCGAGTGGGAGAGGGGCACAGATACGCAGTATTTT.